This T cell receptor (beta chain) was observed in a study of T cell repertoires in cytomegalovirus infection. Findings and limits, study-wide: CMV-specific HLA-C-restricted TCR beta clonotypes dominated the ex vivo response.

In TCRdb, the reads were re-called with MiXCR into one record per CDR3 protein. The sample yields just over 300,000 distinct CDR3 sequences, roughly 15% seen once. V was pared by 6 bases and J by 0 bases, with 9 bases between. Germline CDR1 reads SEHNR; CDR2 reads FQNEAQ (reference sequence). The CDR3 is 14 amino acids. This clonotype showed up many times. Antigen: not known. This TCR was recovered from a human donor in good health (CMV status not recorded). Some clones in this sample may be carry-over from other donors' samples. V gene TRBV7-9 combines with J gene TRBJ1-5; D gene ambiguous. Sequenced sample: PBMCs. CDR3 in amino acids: CASSSDVSNQPQHF. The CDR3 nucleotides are TGTGCCAGCAGTTCCGATGTTAGCAATCAGCCCCAGCATTTT.